The 20 T cell receptor beta chains reported below all come from one sample, sequenced in a study of T cell responses to AZD1222 COVID-19 vaccine. Data came from immunoSEQ multiplex PCR; TCRdb stores just in-frame clones and leaves some out. The data show 120,000 or so clones, 86% seen once. The specimen comprised peripheral blood, sampled on day 0 of AZD1222 vaccination. Every receptor here comes from an adult in good health.

V gene TRBV10-3 combines with J gene TRBJ1-3; D gene ambiguous. V lost 5 bases and J 0 bases, leaving 8 bases between the germline ends. The CDR3 loop spans 14 amino acids. In germline, CDR1 is ENHRY, CDR2 SYGVKD. The chain's CDR3 is CAISTPASGNTIYF. Here the CDR3 DNA reads TGTGCCATCAGTACGCCAGCCTCTGGAAACACCATATATTTT.

Concerning this clone: Other DNA sequences within the sample encode an identical CDR3. This chain connects TRBV6-5 to TRBJ2-7, with 7 bases aligning to TRBD1. This CDR3 has 13 residues. With V trimmed by 2 bases and J by 3 bases, 1 base remained unmatched. CDR1 MNHEY and CDR2 SVGAGI come from the germline V gene. The CDR3 DNA follows: TGTGCCAGCAGTTACCGGGACAGCTACGAGCAGTACTTC. Translating it yields CASSYRDSYEQYF.

V is TRBV7-9 and J is TRBJ2-7, with TRBD1 matching over 7 bases. The CDR3 has 13 residues. Germline lookup yields CDR1 SEHNR and CDR2 FQNEAQ (reference sequence). V shed 4 bases, J shed 3 bases, and the junction held 3 bases outside the gene matches. CDR3 residues: CASSSGQSYEQYF. CDR3 in DNA: TGTGCCAGCAGCTCGGGACAGAGCTACGAGCAGTACTTC.

A single count supports this clone. The genes are TRBV2 and TRBJ1-6; D uncertain. Germline CDR1 reads SNHLY; CDR2 reads FYNNEI. The CDR3 contains 13 residues. Deletions cut 8 bases from V and 10 bases from J, with 15 bases between. The CDR3 sequence is CASGFDQTSPLHF. The CDR3 nucleotides are TGTGCCAGCGGGTTTGACCAAACCTCACCCCTCCACTTT.

CDR3: CASSLYHLAPQETQYF. In nucleotides, the CDR3 is TGTGCCAGCAGCTTATACCACCTTGCGCCCCAAGAGACCCAGTACTTC. The chain employs TRBV7-2 and TRBJ2-5; D is ambiguous. Germline CDR1 SGHTA, CDR2 FQGNSA. The germline V and J ends were trimmed by 2 bases and 1 base, with 14 bases remaining between them. The CDR3 is 16 residues long. Full variable domain (remainder filled in from reference TRBV7-2 and TRBJ2-5): GAGVSQSPSNKVTEKGKDVELRCDPISGHTALYWYRQSLGQGLEFLIYFQGNSAPDKSGLPSDRFSAERTGGSVSTLTIQRTQQEDSAVYLCASSLYHLAPQETQYFGPGTRLLVL.

This chain uses TRBV3-1 (or the pseudogene TRBV3-2) with TRBJ1-5; weak D call: TRBD1 (5 bases). V shed 5 bases and J shed 2 bases, with 7 bases lying between them. The CDR3 is 13 amino acids. In germline, CDR1 is LGHDT, CDR2 YNNKEL (reference sequence). Here the CDR3 DNA reads TGTGCCAGCAGCGGGACGGGCAATCAGCCCCAGCATTTT. Its protein is CASSGTGNQPQHF.

The chain combines TRBV25-1 with TRBJ2-7, with unresolved D. The CDR3 contains 12 residues. From germline, CDR1 is MGHDK and CDR2 SYGVNS. V was trimmed by 6 bases and J by 0 bases, leaving 6 bases between them. This CDR3 reads CASRLSSYEQYF. CDR3 nucleotides: TGTGCCAGCAGACTAAGCTCCTACGAGCAGTACTTC.

This clone has only a few counts. The CDR3 sequence: CASSQERGANEQFF. The CDR3 nucleotides are TGTGCCAGCAGCCAAGAACGGGGGGCCAATGAGCAGTTCTTC. This chain uses TRBV3-1 (or the pseudogene TRBV3-2) with TRBJ2-1, with D maybe TRBD2 (7 bases). Germline lookup yields CDR1 LGHDT and CDR2 YNNKEL (reference sequence). CDR3 size: 14 residues. V was trimmed by 0 bases and J by 6 bases, leaving 9 bases between them.

The gene calls are TRBV5-8 and TRBJ2-5, with a weak D call TRBD1 (5 bases). The CDR3 loop spans 15 amino acids. V was shortened by 7 bases and J by 0 bases, with 16 bases between the two germline ends. In germline, CDR1 is SGHTS, CDR2 YDEGEE. The CDR3, as DNA: TGTGCCAGCGTCAGGGCCTCTGGGTACCAAGAGACCCAGTACTTC. Residues: CASVRASGYQETQYF.

The chain has TRBV21-1 and TRBJ1-4. TRBV21-1 is shown as a pseudogene. This CDR3 is 19 amino acids long. CDR3 sequence (DNA): TGTGCCAGCAGCCACAATTGGGGGGCTGAACCCGGGTGGAATGAAAAACTGTTTTTT. It is translated as CASSHNWGAEPGWNEKLFF.

In this sample, this clone turned up once. The chain recombines TRBV19 with TRBJ1-1; the match to TRBD1 covers 10 bases. Per germline, CDR1 LNHDA and CDR2 SQIVND (reference sequence). The CDR3 has 17 amino acids. The ends lost 2 bases at V and 3 bases at J; junction bases unmatched: 9. Here the CDR3 reads CASSISSRQGAYTEAFF. CDR3 sequence (DNA): TGTGCCAGTAGTATATCCTCGAGACAGGGGGCTTACACTGAAGCTTTCTTT.

The gene calls are TRBV28 and TRBJ1-5; D uncertain. V was shortened by 6 bases and J by 4 bases, with 13 bases between the two germline ends. Germline V gives CDR1 MDHEN, CDR2 SYDVKM. The CDR3 is made up of 14 amino acids. For the CDR3, the DNA is TGTGCCAGCAGCCCAGGACCGGTAAATCAGCCCCAGCATTTT. Translating gives CASSPGPVNQPQHF.

This chain uses TRBV2 with TRBJ2-7; 7 nucleotides line up with TRBD1. The CDR3 runs to 15 residues. The germline CDR1 and CDR2 sequences are SNHLY and FYNNEI. J was trimmed by 1 base and V by 4 bases; bases with no gene match: 7. The CDR3 loop is CASSGEQGISYEQYF. In DNA, the CDR3 is TGTGCCAGCAGTGGGGAACAGGGGATATCCTACGAGCAGTACTTC.

The chain combines TRBV19 with TRBJ1-4; D gene unclear. V lost 3 bases to trimming and J lost 8 bases, with 16 bases between them. This CDR3 region has 15 residues. Germline CDR1 reads LNHDA; CDR2 reads SQIVND (reference sequence). CDR3 coding DNA: TGTGCCAGTAGTATCCGCCTCGCAGGAAGGGAAAAACTGTTTTTT. The encoded protein is CASSIRLAGREKLFF.

DNA for the CDR3: TGTGCCAGCAGCCCCGGGGGGGCGAGCTCTGGAAACACCATATATTTT. As protein: CASSPGGASSGNTIYF. The chain couples TRBV7-3 to TRBJ1-3; D possibly corresponds to TRBD1 (6 bases). CDR1 and CDR2 from the germline V gene are SGHTA and FQGTGA. The length of the CDR3 is 16 residues. V was trimmed by 5 bases and J by 0 bases, leaving 14 bases between them.

This chain joins TRBV7-9 and TRBJ2-7, with D uncertain. In germline, CDR1 is SEHNR, CDR2 FQNEAQ (reference sequence). The CDR3 runs 13 residues. With 6 bases removed from V and 2 bases from J, the gap between germline ends came to 11 bases. The CDR3 coding sequence is TGTGCCAGCAGGGCCGGGTCAACCTACGAGCAGTACTTC. Amino acids: CASRAGSTYEQYF.

V usage is TRBV20-1 and J usage is TRBJ2-5, with D possibly TRBD1 on 6 matching bases. Germline V gene lookup returns CDR1 DFQATT and CDR2 SNEGSKA (reference sequence). This CDR3 spans 11 amino acids. V was shortened by 8 bases and J by 3 bases, with 10 bases between the two germline ends. The CDR3 coding sequence is TGCAGTCCCCAGGGGAAAGAGACCCAGTACTTC. Translation: CSPQGKETQYF.

The genes are TRBV28 and TRBJ2-1, with 7 bases aligning to TRBD2. J was trimmed by 8 bases and V by 2 bases; bases with no gene match: 9. This CDR3 is built from 15 residues. CDR1 is MDHEN and CDR2 is SYDVKM in the germline V gene. The CDR3 DNA is TGTGCCAGCAGTTTAGGGGCAGCGGGAAGGGATGAGCAGTTCTTC. It codes for CASSLGAAGRDEQFF.

The chain combines TRBV18 with TRBJ1-1, with 8 nucleotides matching TRBD1. The CDR3 is made up of 17 amino acids. J lost 5 bases, V lost 2 bases, and 13 bases had no gene match. From germline, CDR1 is KGHSH and CDR2 LQKENI. CDR3 DNA sequence: TGTGCCAGCTCACCAGGGGGAATCGGGACAGGTGGGACTGAAGCTTTCTTT. This codes for CASSPGGIGTGGTEAFF.

The chain has TRBV28 and TRBJ2-7, with 10 bases aligning to TRBD2. The CDR3 is 16 residues long. V lost 7 bases and J lost 0; bases outside the gene matches: 9. Germline V lookup: CDR1 MDHEN, CDR2 SYDVKM. The CDR3 coding sequence is TGTGCCAGCACCCCAGGACTAGCGGAGAGCTCCTACGAGCAGTACTTC. Protein: CASTPGLAESSYEQYF.